The 28 T cell receptor beta chains given below trace back to one sample, sequenced in a study of cytomegalovirus exposure and HLA in healthy donors. In the PCR, 60 Vbeta and 13 Jbeta primers were used. Data came from immunoSEQ multiplex PCR; TCRdb stores just in-frame clones and leaves some out. The sample records 95,000 to 150,000 clones, about 80% being singletons. The source material was PBMCs. The receptors stem from a man aged 60 to 69 in good health and CMV-seropositive.

CDR3 sequence reads: CASSLGRVRNTIYF. As DNA, the CDR3 is TGTGCCAGCAGCTTGGGCCGCGTGCGGAACACCATATATTTT. The gene calls are TRBV5-5 and TRBJ1-3, with D unresolved. CDR3 length equals 14 residues. The V gene's germline CDR1 is SGHKS and CDR2 YYEKEE (reference sequence). V lost 0 bases to trimming and J lost 7 bases, with 11 bases between them. Complete variable domain (other parts from reference TRBV5-5 and TRBJ1-3): DAGVTQSPTHLIKTRGQQVTLRCSPISGHKSVSWYQQVLGQGPQFIFQYYEKEERGRGNFPDRFSARQFPNYSSELNVNALLLGDSALYLCASSLGRVRNTIYFGEGSWLTVV.

The sample holds a few counts of this clone. The V call is TRBV10-3, the J call TRBJ1-3, with D possibly being TRBD1 (5 bases). V lost 2 bases and J lost 0, with 17 bases in between. This CDR3 spans 18 amino acids. Per the germline V gene, CDR1 is ENHRY and CDR2 is SYGVKD. The DNA of the CDR3 is TGTGCCATCAGTGAGGTCAGGGCGGTCGCCTCCTCTGGAAACACCATATATTTT. Amino acid sequence: CAISEVRAVASSGNTIYF.

The chain couples TRBV29-1 to TRBJ1-1; D remains unclear. Trimming shortened V by 3 bases and J by 5 bases, and 10 bases separated the two germline ends. The germline V gene encodes CDR1 SQVTM and CDR2 ANQGSEA. The CDR3 runs to 12 residues. As DNA, the CDR3 is TGCAGCGTTGATTCTGGTCAGACTGAAGCTTTCTTT. It specifies CSVDSGQTEAFF.

This chain connects TRBV23-1 to TRBJ1-2; TRBD1 aligns across 8 bases. TRBV23-1 is reported as an ORF; its role is uncertain. The length of the CDR3 is 16 residues. V was pared by 0 bases and J by 13 bases, with 16 bases of the junction left unmatched. In nucleotides, the CDR3 is TGCGCCAGCAGTCAATCCAGGGGGCCGCGTTCCGCGAGGGCCACCTTC. Its translation is CASSQSRGPRSARATF.

The chain joins TRBV7-2 to TRBJ2-7; 10 bases are a match to TRBD1. The CDR3 is 13 amino acids. Germline loops: CDR1 SGHTA, CDR2 FQGNSA. V lost 3 bases, J lost 7 bases, and 3 bases stayed unmatched. The CDR3 spells CASSFDRGREQYF. The DNA of the CDR3 is TGTGCCAGCAGCTTCGACAGGGGGCGTGAGCAGTACTTC.

The J gene is TRBJ1-2, the V gene TRBV5-1; tentative D call: TRBD1 (6 bases). Trimming took off 0 bases at V and 4 bases at J, with 10 bases between the two ends. Germline V gives CDR1 SGHRS, CDR2 YFSETQ. This CDR3 region has 14 residues. The CDR3 is CASSLEGEAYGYTF. For the CDR3, the DNA is TGCGCCAGCAGCTTGGAGGGGGAAGCCTATGGCTACACCTTC.

The chain links TRBV6-6 to TRBJ1-5; TRBD1 might be the D (5 bases). With 1 base removed from V and 5 bases from J, the gap between germline ends came to 9 bases. CDR3 size: 14 residues. Germline loops: CDR1 MNHNY, CDR2 SVGAGI (reference sequence). CDR3 coding DNA: TGTGCCAGCAGTTACTACACAGGTGATCAGCCCCAGCATTTT. This gives the protein CASSYYTGDQPQHF.

This clone occurred a few times. The chain carries TRBV5-1 and TRBJ2-5; 9 bases match TRBD2. This CDR3 region has 16 residues. Trimming took 0 bases from V and 1 from J; bases not matched to a gene: 4. CDR1 SGHRS and CDR2 YFSETQ come from the germline V gene. Written as DNA, the CDR3 is TGCGCCAGCAGCTTGGCCCAGCGGGGGGTCCAAGAGACCCAGTACTTC. Translating gives CASSLAQRGVQETQYF. Full variable domain (remainder filled in from reference TRBV5-1 and TRBJ2-5): KAGVTQTPRYLIKTRGQQVTLSCSPISGHRSVSWYQQTPGQGLQFLFEYFSETQRNKGNFPGRFSGRQFSNSRSEMNVSTLELGDSALYLCASSLAQRGVQETQYFGPGTRLLVL.

The chain recombines TRBV10-3 with TRBJ1-5; perhaps TRBD1 as D (5 bases). Germline values: CDR1 ENHRY, CDR2 SYGVKD. The V end was cut by 10 bases, the J end by 6 bases, with 19 bases between. The CDR3 contains 14 residues. The CDR3 DNA reads as TGTGCCACCAAGAGTCCCGGGGGGACTCAGCCCCAGCATTTT. Translation: CATKSPGGTQPQHF.

This chain links TRBV14 with TRBJ2-7; possible D gene TRBD1, 6 bases. The CDR3 runs 15 residues. V shed 4 bases and J shed 2 bases, with 15 bases lying between them. Per germline, CDR1 SGHDN and CDR2 FVKESK. DNA of the CDR3: TGTGCCAGCAGCCGCCACGTAGGGGGAACCTACGAGCAGTACTTC. Protein product: CASSRHVGGTYEQYF. The complete variable domain, with remaining parts taken from reference TRBV14 and TRBJ2-7, reads EAGVTQFPSHSVIEKGQTVTLRCDPISGHDNLYWYRRVMGKEIKFLLHFVKESKQDESGMPNNRFLAERTGGTYSTLKVQPAELEDSGVYFCASSRHVGGTYEQYFGPGTRLTVT.

The V gene is TRBV5-8, the J gene TRBJ1-1; D is undetermined. V lost 4 bases and J 2 bases, leaving 15 bases between the germline ends. The CDR3 is 15 residues long. CDR1 is SGHTS, CDR2 YDEGEE, per germline. The CDR3 sequence is CASSLPQTGNTEAFF. The CDR3 DNA reads as TGTGCCAGCAGCCTCCCCCAGACGGGAAACACTGAAGCTTTCTTT.

The chain recombines TRBV19 with TRBJ2-5, with 9 positions matching TRBD2. The V and J ends lost 1 base and 5 bases, in that order; junction bases with no gene match: 8. Germline loops: CDR1 LNHDA, CDR2 SQIVND (reference sequence). The CDR3 consists of 16 residues. CDR3 amino acids: CASSIVTGTSLETQYF. The DNA of the CDR3 is TGTGCCAGTAGTATAGTAACCGGGACTAGCCTGGAGACCCAGTACTTC.

This chain uses TRBV10-1 with TRBJ1-1, with D unresolved. V gave up 6 bases and J gave up 5 bases, with 10 bases separating them. Germline V lookup: CDR1 WNHNN, CDR2 SYGVQD (reference sequence). The CDR3 has 12 amino acids. This chain's CDR3 is CASRHSGTEAFF. In DNA form, the CDR3 reads TGCGCCAGCAGACACAGTGGAACTGAAGCTTTCTTT.

This chain joins TRBV6-6 and TRBJ1-5; D gene unclear. This CDR3 region has 13 residues. The V gene lost 6 bases and the J gene lost 7 bases, with 13 bases spanning the gap. Per germline, CDR1 MNHNY and CDR2 SVGAGI (reference sequence). CDR3: CASSPTPAQPQHF. The CDR3 nucleotides are TGTGCCAGCAGCCCGACTCCGGCCCAGCCCCAGCATTTT.

There are a few counts of this clone. The chain combines TRBV9 with TRBJ2-1; a weak D match, TRBD1 (6 bases). The CDR3 is 14 residues long. CDR1 SGDLS and CDR2 YYNGEE come from the germline V gene. The V gene lost 4 bases and the J gene lost 4 bases, with 12 bases spanning the gap. The CDR3 is CASSLGTPYNEQFF. The CDR3 nucleotides are TGTGCCAGCAGCCTAGGGACACCTTACAATGAGCAGTTCTTC. Full variable domain (rest looked up from reference TRBV9 and TRBJ2-1): DSGVTQTPKHLITATGQRVTLRCSPRSGDLSVYWYQQSLDQGLQFLIQYYNGEERAKGNILERFSAQQFPDLHSELNLSSLELGDSALYFCASSLGTPYNEQFFGPGTRLTVL.

This clone was seen only a few times. The genes are TRBV28 and TRBJ2-1; 7 nucleotides agree with TRBD2. The CDR3 covers 13 residues. V dropped 8 bases and J dropped 8; count of bases not matched to a gene: 9. The germline gives CDR1 MDHEN, CDR2 SYDVKM. The DNA of the CDR3 is TGTGCCAGCCGGGACTACACTAGCGATGAGCAGTTCTTC. It specifies CASRDYTSDEQFF. Using reference TRBV28 and TRBJ2-1 for the parts outside the CDR3, the full variable domain is DVKVTQSSRYLVKRTGEKVFLECVQDMDHENMFWYRQDPGLGLRLIYFSYDVKMKEKGDIPEGYSVSREKKERFSLILESASTNQTSMYLCASRDYTSDEQFFGPGTRLTVL.

This chain links TRBV7-9 with TRBJ2-7, with TRBD2 identical over 12 bases. V lost 3 bases and J lost 6; bases outside the gene matches: 6. Germline-derived CDR1 and CDR2 are SEHNR and FQNEAQ (reference sequence). CDR3 length: 15 amino acids. The CDR3 reads CASSFLAGGQTEQYF. CDR3 nucleotides: TGTGCCAGCAGCTTTCTAGCGGGAGGGCAAACCGAGCAGTACTTC.

The chain uses TRBV6-4 and TRBJ1-3, with D possibly matching TRBD1 (5 bases). CDR1 is MRHNA, CDR2 SNTAGT, per germline. The CDR3 is 14 amino acids. Deletions cut 6 bases from V and 0 bases from J, with 9 bases between. CDR3: CASRTGTSGNTIYF. The CDR3 DNA is TGTGCCAGCAGAACAGGAACCTCTGGAAACACCATATATTTT.

As to this clone: A read error may produce the germline difference seen at one junction end. CDR3 bases: TGTGCCAGCAGTTCACCCGGGACAGGGACCTACGGGCAGTACTTC. Encoded protein: CASSSPGTGTYGQYF. This chain connects TRBV28 to TRBJ2-7, with 9 bases aligning to TRBD1. CDR3 size: 15 residues. The V gene's germline CDR1 is MDHEN and CDR2 SYDVKM.

The chain uses TRBV28 and TRBJ1-2; D perhaps matches TRBD1 (6 bases). V was pared by 6 bases and J by 11 bases, with 13 bases between. There are 11 residues in the CDR3. Per germline, CDR1 MDHEN and CDR2 SYDVKM. The CDR3 DNA follows: TGTGCCAGCAGCTACACCGACAGGTACACCTTC. Protein sequence: CASSYTDRYTF.

The gene calls are TRBV30 and TRBJ1-1; possibly TRBD1 for D (6 bases). CDR3 length: 15 amino acids. Trimming stripped 2 bases from V and 1 base from J, with 14 bases between. Germline loops: CDR1 GTSNPN, CDR2 SVGIG (reference sequence). CDR3 DNA: TGTGCCTGGAGTCTTCCGGGACAAAAGAACACTGAAGCTTTCTTT. Protein: CAWSLPGQKNTEAFF.

V and J are TRBV6-4 and TRBJ1-1; possible D gene TRBD1, 5 bases. The CDR3 totals 17 residues. V lost 0 bases and J 0 bases, leaving 14 bases between the germline ends. The germline V gene encodes CDR1 MRHNA and CDR2 SNTAGT. CDR3: CASSDSRWEGLNTEAFF. CDR3 coding DNA: TGTGCCAGCAGTGACTCGAGGTGGGAGGGGCTGAACACTGAAGCTTTCTTT.

This clone has a single count. The genes are TRBV2 and TRBJ1-1, with D possibly being TRBD1 (5 bases). The V gene lost 0 bases and the J gene lost 6 bases, with 8 bases spanning the gap. Germline CDR1 reads SNHLY; CDR2 reads FYNNEI. The CDR3 sequence is 13 residues long. The CDR3 region is CASSEAWGAEAFF. The DNA of the CDR3 is TGTGCCAGCAGTGAAGCCTGGGGGGCTGAAGCTTTCTTT.

The chain uses TRBV30 and TRBJ2-4; 7 bases align to TRBD2. Germline CDR1 reads GTSNPN; CDR2 reads SVGIG (reference sequence). With 0 bases clipped from V and 7 bases from J, the junction kept 9 bases outside the gene matches. This CDR3 contains 15 residues. CDR3 sequence (DNA): TGTGCCTGGAGTGTTGAGGGAGGGTCGCGTAACATTCAGTACTTC. Translation gives CAWSVEGGSRNIQYF.

The chain joins TRBV2 to TRBJ1-2, with TRBD1 identical over 9 bases. CDR3 length equals 13 residues. Germline assignment: CDR1 SNHLY and CDR2 FYNNEI. The trim removed 6 bases at V and 8 bases at J, leaving 7 bases unmatched. CDR3 bases: TGTGCCAGCAGGGGGGGACAGGGCAACGGCTACACCTTC. Its protein is CASRGGQGNGYTF.

This chain connects TRBV7-6 to TRBJ2-5, with 14 bases fitting TRBD2. There are 17 residues in the CDR3. Germline V gene data show CDR1 as SGHVS and CDR2 as FNYEAQ. The ends lost 3 bases at V and 5 bases at J; junction bases unmatched: 8. For the CDR3, the DNA is TGTGCCAGCAGCTTGGCCGGGACTAGCGGGAGCGGGGAGACCCAGTACTTC. Translation: CASSLAGTSGSGETQYF.

The genes are TRBV5-1 and TRBJ1-4; 8 bases agree with TRBD1. The junction had 10 bases not matched to a gene; V was cut back by 4 bases and J by 5 bases. The CDR3 sequence is 16 residues long. From germline, CDR1 is SGHRS and CDR2 YFSETQ. The CDR3 DNA reads as TGCGCCAGCAGCCGCTCTCAGGGACAGGAGAATGAAAAACTGTTTTTT. Amino acids: CASSRSQGQENEKLFF.

The genes are TRBV14 and TRBJ2-2, with D tentatively TRBD2 (5 bases). V lost 0 bases to trimming and J lost 4 bases, with 12 bases between them. CDR3 length equals 16 residues. Germline assignment: CDR1 SGHDN and CDR2 FVKESK. CDR3 amino acids: CASSQDLGLPTGELFF. CDR3 DNA: TGTGCCAGCAGCCAAGATCTTGGACTTCCCACCGGGGAGCTGTTTTTT.